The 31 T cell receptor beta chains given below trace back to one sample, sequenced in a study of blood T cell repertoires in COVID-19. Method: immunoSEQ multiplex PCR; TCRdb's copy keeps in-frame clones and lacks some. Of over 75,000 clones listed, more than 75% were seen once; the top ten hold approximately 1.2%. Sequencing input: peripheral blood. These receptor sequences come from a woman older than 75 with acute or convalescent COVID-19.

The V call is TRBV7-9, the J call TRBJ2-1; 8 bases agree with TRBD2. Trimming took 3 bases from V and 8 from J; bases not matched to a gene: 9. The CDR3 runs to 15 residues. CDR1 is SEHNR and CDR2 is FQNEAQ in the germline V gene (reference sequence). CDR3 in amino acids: CASSFSSGRIDEQFF. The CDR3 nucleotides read TGTGCCAGCAGCTTTTCGAGCGGGAGAATAGATGAGCAGTTCTTC. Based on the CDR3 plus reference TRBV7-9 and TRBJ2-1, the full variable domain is DTGVSQNPRHKITKRGQNVTFRCDPISEHNRLYWYRQTLGQGPEFLTYFQNEAQLEKSRLLSDRFSAERPKGSFSTLEIQRTEQGDSAMYLCASSFSSGRIDEQFFGPGTRLTVL.

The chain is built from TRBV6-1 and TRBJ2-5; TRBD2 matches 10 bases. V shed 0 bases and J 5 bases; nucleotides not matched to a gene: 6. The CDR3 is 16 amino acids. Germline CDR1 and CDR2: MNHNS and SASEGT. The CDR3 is CASSEAQREGYETQYF. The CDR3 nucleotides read TGTGCCAGCAGTGAAGCCCAGCGGGAGGGCTATGAGACCCAGTACTTC.

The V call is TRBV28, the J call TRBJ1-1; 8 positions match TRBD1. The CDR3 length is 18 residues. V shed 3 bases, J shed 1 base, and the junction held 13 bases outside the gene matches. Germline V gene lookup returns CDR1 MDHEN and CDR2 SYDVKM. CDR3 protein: CASSFWAGGGGWNTEAFF. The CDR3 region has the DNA TGTGCCAGCAGTTTCTGGGCAGGGGGCGGGGGATGGAACACTGAAGCTTTCTTT.

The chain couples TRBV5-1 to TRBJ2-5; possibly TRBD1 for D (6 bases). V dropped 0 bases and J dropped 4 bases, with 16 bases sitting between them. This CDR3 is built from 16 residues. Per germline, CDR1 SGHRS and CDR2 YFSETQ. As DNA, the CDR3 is TGCGCCAGCAGCTTGGTCTCAGGGGAAAGTGGAGAGACCCAGTACTTC. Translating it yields CASSLVSGESGETQYF.

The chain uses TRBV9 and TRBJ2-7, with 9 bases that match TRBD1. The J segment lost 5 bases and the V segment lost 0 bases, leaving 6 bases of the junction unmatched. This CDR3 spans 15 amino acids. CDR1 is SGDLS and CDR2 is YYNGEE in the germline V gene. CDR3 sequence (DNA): TGTGCCAGCAGCGTAGAGGGACAGGGCTTAGACGAGCAGTACTTC. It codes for CASSVEGQGLDEQYF.

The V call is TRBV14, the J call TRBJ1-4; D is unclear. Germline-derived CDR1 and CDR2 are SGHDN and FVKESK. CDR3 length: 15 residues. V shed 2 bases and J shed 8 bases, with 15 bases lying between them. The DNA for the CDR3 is TGTGCCAGCAGCCAATGGAGAGGGCCGAAAGAAAAACTGTTTTTT. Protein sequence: CASSQWRGPKEKLFF.

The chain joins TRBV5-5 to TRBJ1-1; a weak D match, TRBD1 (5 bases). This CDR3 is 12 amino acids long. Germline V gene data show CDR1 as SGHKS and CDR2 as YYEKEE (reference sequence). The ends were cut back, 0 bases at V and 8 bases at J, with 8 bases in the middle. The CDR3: CASSLGTGEAFF. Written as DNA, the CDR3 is TGTGCCAGCAGCTTGGGAACAGGAGAAGCTTTCTTT.

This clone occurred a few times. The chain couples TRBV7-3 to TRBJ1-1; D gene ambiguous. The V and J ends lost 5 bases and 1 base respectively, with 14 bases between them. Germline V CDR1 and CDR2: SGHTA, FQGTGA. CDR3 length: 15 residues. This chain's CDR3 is CASSAGVQPNTEAFF. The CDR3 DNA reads TGTGCCAGCAGCGCCGGGGTTCAGCCGAACACTGAAGCTTTCTTT.

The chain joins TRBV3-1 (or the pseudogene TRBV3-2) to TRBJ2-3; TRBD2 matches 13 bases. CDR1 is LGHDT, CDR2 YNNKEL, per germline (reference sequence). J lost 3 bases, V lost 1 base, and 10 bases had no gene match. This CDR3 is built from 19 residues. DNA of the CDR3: TGTGCCAGCAGCCAAGGGTTACTAGCGGGGGGGCGAGTGACAGATACGCAGTATTTT. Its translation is CASSQGLLAGGRVTDTQYF.

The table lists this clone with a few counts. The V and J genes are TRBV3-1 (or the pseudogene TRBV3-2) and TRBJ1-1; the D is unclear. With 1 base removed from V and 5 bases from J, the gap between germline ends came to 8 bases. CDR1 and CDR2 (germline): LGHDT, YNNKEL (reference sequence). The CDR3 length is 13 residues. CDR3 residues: CASSQVPGTEAFF. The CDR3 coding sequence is TGTGCCAGCAGCCAAGTACCGGGGACTGAAGCTTTCTTT.

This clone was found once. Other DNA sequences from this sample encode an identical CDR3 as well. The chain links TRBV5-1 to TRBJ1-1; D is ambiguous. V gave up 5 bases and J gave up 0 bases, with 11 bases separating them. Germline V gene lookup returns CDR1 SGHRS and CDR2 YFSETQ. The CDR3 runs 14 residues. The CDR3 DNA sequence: TGCGCCAGCAGTTTAGAGGGCTTGAACACTGAAGCTTTCTTT. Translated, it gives CASSLEGLNTEAFF. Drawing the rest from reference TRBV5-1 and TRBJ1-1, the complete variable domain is KAGVTQTPRYLIKTRGQQVTLSCSPISGHRSVSWYQQTPGQGLQFLFEYFSETQRNKGNFPGRFSGRQFSNSRSEMNVSTLELGDSALYLCASSLEGLNTEAFFGQGTRLTVV.

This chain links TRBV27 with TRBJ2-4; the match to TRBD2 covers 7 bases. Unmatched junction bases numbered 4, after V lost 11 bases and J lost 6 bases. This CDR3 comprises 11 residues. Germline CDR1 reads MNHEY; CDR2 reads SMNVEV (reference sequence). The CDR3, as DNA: TGTGCCTCCGGCGGGGGAAACATTCAGTACTTC. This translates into CASGGGNIQYF.

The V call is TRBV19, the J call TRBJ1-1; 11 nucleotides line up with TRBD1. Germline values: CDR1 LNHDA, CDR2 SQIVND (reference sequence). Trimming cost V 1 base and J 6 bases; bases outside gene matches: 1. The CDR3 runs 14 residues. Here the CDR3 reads CASSIGTGGPEAFF. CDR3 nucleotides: TGTGCCAGTAGTATAGGGACAGGGGGCCCTGAAGCTTTCTTT.

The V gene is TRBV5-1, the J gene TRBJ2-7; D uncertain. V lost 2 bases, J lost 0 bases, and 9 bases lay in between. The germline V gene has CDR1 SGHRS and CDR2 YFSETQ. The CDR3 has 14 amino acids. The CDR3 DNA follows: TGCGCCAGCAGCTTAACAGCCTCCTCCTACGAGCAGTACTTC. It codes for CASSLTASSYEQYF.

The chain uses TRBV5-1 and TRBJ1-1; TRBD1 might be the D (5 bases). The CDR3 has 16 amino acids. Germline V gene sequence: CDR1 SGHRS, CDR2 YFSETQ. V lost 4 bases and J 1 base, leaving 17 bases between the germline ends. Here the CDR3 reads CASSPLKGRENTEAFF. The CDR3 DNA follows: TGCGCCAGCAGCCCACTAAAGGGCAGGGAGAACACTGAAGCTTTCTTT.

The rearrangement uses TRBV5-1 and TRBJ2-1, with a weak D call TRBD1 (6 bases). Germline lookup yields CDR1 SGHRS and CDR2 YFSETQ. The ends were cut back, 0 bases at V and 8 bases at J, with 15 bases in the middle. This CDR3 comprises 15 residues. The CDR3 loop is CASSLEAGELYEQFF. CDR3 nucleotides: TGCGCCAGCAGCTTGGAGGCAGGGGAGCTCTATGAGCAGTTCTTC. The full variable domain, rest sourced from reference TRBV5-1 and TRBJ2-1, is KAGVTQTPRYLIKTRGQQVTLSCSPISGHRSVSWYQQTPGQGLQFLFEYFSETQRNKGNFPGRFSGRQFSNSRSEMNVSTLELGDSALYLCASSLEAGELYEQFFGPGTRLTVL.

CDR3 region: CASSYSASGSYNEQFF. The CDR3 coding sequence is TGTGCCAGCAGTTACTCAGCTAGCGGATCTTACAATGAGCAGTTCTTC. The chain is built from TRBV6-6 and TRBJ2-1, with 7 bases identical to TRBD2. There are 16 residues in the CDR3. The V segment lost 0 bases and the J segment 4 bases; nucleotides outside the gene matches: 6. Germline V gives CDR1 MNHNY, CDR2 SVGAGI (reference sequence).

CDR3 coding DNA: TGTGCCAGCAGCGTTGCCGCAGGGGGCCCCTACGAGCAGTACTTC. Its translation: CASSVAAGGPYEQYF. This chain uses TRBV9 with TRBJ2-7, with TRBD1 matching 8 bases. The length of the CDR3 is 15 residues. The germline CDR1 and CDR2 sequences are SGDLS and YYNGEE. The trim removed 2 bases at V and 2 bases at J, leaving 6 bases unmatched.

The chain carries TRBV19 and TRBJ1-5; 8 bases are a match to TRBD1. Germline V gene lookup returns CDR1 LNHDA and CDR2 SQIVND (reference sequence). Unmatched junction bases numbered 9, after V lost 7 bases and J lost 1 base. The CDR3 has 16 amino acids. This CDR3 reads CASTHDRGNSNQPQHF. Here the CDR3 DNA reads TGTGCCAGTACCCACGACAGGGGAAACAGCAATCAGCCCCAGCATTTT.

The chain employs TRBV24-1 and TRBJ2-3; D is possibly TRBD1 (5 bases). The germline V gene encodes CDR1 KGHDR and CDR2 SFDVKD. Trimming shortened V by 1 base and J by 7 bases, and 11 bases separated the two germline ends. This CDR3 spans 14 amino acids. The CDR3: CATSDFPRQHTQYF. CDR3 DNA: TGTGCCACCAGTGATTTCCCCAGACAGCATACGCAGTATTTT.

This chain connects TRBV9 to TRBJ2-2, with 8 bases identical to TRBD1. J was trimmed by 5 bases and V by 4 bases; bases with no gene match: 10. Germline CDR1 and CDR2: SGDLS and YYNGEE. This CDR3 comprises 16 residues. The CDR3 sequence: CASSPRQGTVTGELFF. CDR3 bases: TGTGCCAGCAGCCCGAGACAGGGGACGGTAACCGGGGAGCTGTTTTTT.

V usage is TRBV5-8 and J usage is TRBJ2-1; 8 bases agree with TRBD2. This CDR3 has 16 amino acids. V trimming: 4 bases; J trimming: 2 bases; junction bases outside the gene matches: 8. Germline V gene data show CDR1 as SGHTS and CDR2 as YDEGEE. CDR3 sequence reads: CASSTRPGLAYNEQFF. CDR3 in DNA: TGTGCCAGCAGCACCCGACCGGGACTAGCCTACAATGAGCAGTTCTTC.

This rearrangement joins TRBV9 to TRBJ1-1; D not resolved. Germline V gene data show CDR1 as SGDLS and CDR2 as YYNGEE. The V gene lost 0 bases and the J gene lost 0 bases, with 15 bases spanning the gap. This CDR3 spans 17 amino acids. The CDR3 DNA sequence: TGTGCCAGCAGCGTAGCAACCTCGGGAGGAGTGAACACTGAAGCTTTCTTT. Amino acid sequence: CASSVATSGGVNTEAFF.

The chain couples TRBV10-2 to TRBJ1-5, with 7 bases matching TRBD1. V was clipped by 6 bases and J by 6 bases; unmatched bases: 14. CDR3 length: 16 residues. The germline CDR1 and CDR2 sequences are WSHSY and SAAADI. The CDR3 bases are TGCGCCAGCAGCGGACAGGCGGACTGGCGGGCTCAGCCCCAGCATTTT. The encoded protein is CASSGQADWRAQPQHF.

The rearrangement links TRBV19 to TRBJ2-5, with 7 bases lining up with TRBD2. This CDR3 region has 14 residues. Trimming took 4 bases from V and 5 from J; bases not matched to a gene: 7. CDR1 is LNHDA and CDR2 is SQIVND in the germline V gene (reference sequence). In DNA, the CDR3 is TGTGCCAGTAGTACGAACGGGAGGCTCGAGACCCAGTACTTC. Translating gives CASSTNGRLETQYF.

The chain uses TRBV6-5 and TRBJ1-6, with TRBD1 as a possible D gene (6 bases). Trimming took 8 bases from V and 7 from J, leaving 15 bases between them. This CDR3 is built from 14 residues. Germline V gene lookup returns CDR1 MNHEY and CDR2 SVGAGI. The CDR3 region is CASGRPGANSPLHF. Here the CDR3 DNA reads TGTGCCAGCGGCAGACCAGGGGCGAATTCACCCCTCCACTTT.

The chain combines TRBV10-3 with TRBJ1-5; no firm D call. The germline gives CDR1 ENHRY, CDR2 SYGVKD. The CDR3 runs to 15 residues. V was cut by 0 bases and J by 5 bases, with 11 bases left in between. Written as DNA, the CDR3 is TGTGCCATCAGTGAGTCATCGGGGTTGGATCAGCCCCAGCATTTT. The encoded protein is CAISESSGLDQPQHF.

The CDR3 is CASSQEETSLFTYEQYF. Here the CDR3 DNA reads TGTGCCAGCAGCCAAGAAGAGACTAGCTTATTTACCTACGAGCAGTACTTC. The gene calls are TRBV4-2 and TRBJ2-7; 7 bases line up with TRBD2. Germline V CDR1 and CDR2: LGHNA, YNFKEQ. The CDR3 loop spans 17 amino acids. J was trimmed by 2 bases and V by 0 bases; bases with no gene match: 10.

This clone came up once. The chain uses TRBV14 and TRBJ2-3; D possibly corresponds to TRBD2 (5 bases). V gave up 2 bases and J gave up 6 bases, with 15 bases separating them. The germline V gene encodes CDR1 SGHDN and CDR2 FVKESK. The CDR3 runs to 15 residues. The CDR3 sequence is CASSQTGIVPDTQYF. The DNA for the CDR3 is TGTGCCAGCAGCCAAACGGGGATTGTACCGGATACGCAGTATTTT.

DNA of the CDR3: TGTGCCAGCACCATGGACTTCTCCTATGGCTACACCTTC. Its translation is CASTMDFSYGYTF. V and J are TRBV6-5 and TRBJ1-2; no definite D call. Germline V lookup: CDR1 MNHEY, CDR2 SVGAGI. The CDR3 is made up of 13 amino acids. The V gene lost 7 bases and the J gene lost 4 bases, with 13 bases spanning the gap.

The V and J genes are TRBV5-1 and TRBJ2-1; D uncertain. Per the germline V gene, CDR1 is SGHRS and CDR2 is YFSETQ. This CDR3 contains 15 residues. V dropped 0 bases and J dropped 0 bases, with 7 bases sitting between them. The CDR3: CASSLAESSYNEQFF. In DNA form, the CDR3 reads TGCGCCAGCAGCTTGGCGGAGAGCTCCTACAATGAGCAGTTCTTC.